These 14 T cell receptor beta chains originate from one sample sequenced in a study of cytomegalovirus exposure and HLA in healthy donors. 13 Jbeta primers and 60 Vbeta primers were used for the PCR. The data were produced by immunoSEQ multiplex PCR, yet TCRdb's version contains in-frame clones alone and is incomplete. Of 190,000 or so clones listed, about 85% are singletons. Specimen: PBMCs. Receptor source: a woman in her fifties or sixties in good health and CMV-seropositive.

In this sample, this clone turned up a few times. The genes are TRBV4-2 and TRBJ2-7; D not resolved. Per the germline V gene, CDR1 is LGHNA and CDR2 is YNFKEQ. Trimming left V 0 bases short and J 1 base short, with 10 bases between. CDR3 length equals 15 residues. Written as DNA, the CDR3 is TGTGCCAGCAGCCAAGATTTGGCCAGTTCCTACGAGCAGTACTTC. This translates into CASSQDLASSYEQYF.

This clone has only a few counts. This chain uses TRBV28 with TRBJ2-2, with TRBD2 identical over 7 bases. The CDR3 length is 17 residues. Germline V lookup: CDR1 MDHEN, CDR2 SYDVKM. V dropped 4 bases and J dropped 4; count of bases not matched to a gene: 12. This CDR3 reads CASSSNQWGGVTGELFF. DNA of the CDR3: TGTGCCAGCAGTTCAAATCAGTGGGGGGGGGTCACCGGGGAGCTGTTTTTT.

This chain links TRBV6-1 with TRBJ2-3; 7 bases match TRBD1. V gave up 7 bases and J gave up 4 bases; unmatched junction bases: 2. The CDR3 contains 12 residues. Germline V gene sequence: CDR1 MNHNS, CDR2 SASEGT. The chain's CDR3 is CASTQGADTQYF. CDR3 DNA sequence: TGTGCCAGCACCCAGGGGGCAGATACGCAGTATTTT.

In this sample, this clone turned up once. The genes are TRBV4-1 and TRBJ1-2; no clear D. Trimming stripped 3 bases from V and 1 base from J, with 9 bases between. Germline lookup yields CDR1 MGHRA and CDR2 YSYEKL. The CDR3 is 14 residues long. The CDR3 loop reads CASSHGSFNYGYTF. Here the CDR3 DNA reads TGCGCCAGCAGCCACGGGTCGTTTAACTATGGCTACACCTTC.

The CDR3 coding sequence is TGCGCCAGCAGAACTTGGACTAGCGGGGGCTACGAGCAGTACTTC. Translating gives CASRTWTSGGYEQYF. The V and J genes are TRBV5-1 and TRBJ2-7; 13 bases map to TRBD2. The length of the CDR3 is 15 residues. With V trimmed by 5 bases and J by 3 bases, 5 bases remained unmatched. CDR1 is SGHRS and CDR2 is YFSETQ in the germline V gene.

CDR3 loop: CASSPRDRDVWANVLTF. The CDR3, as DNA: TGTGCCAGCAGCCCGAGGGACAGGGACGTGTGGGCCAACGTCCTGACTTTC. V gene TRBV9 combines with J gene TRBJ2-6; 9 bases match TRBD1. This CDR3 spans 17 amino acids. V was clipped by 4 bases and J by 5 bases; unmatched bases: 10. Germline lookup yields CDR1 SGDLS and CDR2 YYNGEE.

The chain recombines TRBV5-1 with TRBJ1-2; 8 bases fit TRBD1. CDR1 is SGHRS and CDR2 is YFSETQ in the germline V gene. This CDR3 is built from 16 residues. The trim removed 4 bases at V and 0 bases at J, leaving 8 bases unmatched. For the CDR3, the DNA is TGCGCCAGCAGCAACCTGGACAGGGCGGCTAACTATGGCTACACCTTC. Translation: CASSNLDRAANYGYTF.

The J gene is TRBJ1-3, the V gene TRBV5-5; TRBD1 might be the D (5 bases). This CDR3 contains 14 residues. Deletions cut 4 bases from V and 2 bases from J, with 10 bases between. From germline, CDR1 is SGHKS and CDR2 YYEKEE (reference sequence). CDR3 DNA sequence: TGTGCCAGCAGCCTGACAGACACTGGAAACACCATATATTTT. Its translation: CASSLTDTGNTIYF.

The chain couples TRBV6-1 to TRBJ2-7; 9 bases are shared with TRBD1. The CDR3 length is 15 residues. Trimming at V came to 8 bases and at J to 8 bases, leaving 16 bases not matched to a gene. Germline CDR1 MNHNS, CDR2 SASEGT. CDR3 protein: CASEFVRDRDSQQYF. The DNA of the CDR3 is TGTGCCAGCGAATTCGTCCGGGACAGGGACTCCCAGCAGTACTTC.

The V and J genes are TRBV11-2 and TRBJ1-6, with 8 bases identical to TRBD1. CDR1 is SGHAT, CDR2 FQNNGV, per germline. Unmatched junction bases numbered 10, after V lost 5 bases and J lost 10 bases. CDR3 length: 15 amino acids. The CDR3 DNA reads TGTGCCAGCAGCCTGCTACAACAGGGGGGATCACCCCTCCACTTT. This codes for CASSLLQQGGSPLHF.

V and J are TRBV5-4 and TRBJ2-5, with 13 bases identical to TRBD2. CDR3 length: 15 residues. Germline assignment: CDR1 SGHNT and CDR2 YYREEE (reference sequence). V gave up 5 bases and J gave up 4 bases; unmatched junction bases: 5. CDR3 sequence: CASRSGLAGAETQYF. Written as DNA, the CDR3 is TGTGCCAGCAGGTCCGGACTAGCGGGGGCAGAGACCCAGTACTTC.

V and J are TRBV18 and TRBJ2-7; D gene unclear. The CDR3 is 14 residues long. Deletions cut 3 bases from V and 3 bases from J, with 12 bases between. Germline CDR1 reads KGHSH; CDR2 reads LQKENI. In nucleotides, the CDR3 is TGTGCCAGCTCACCCTATAGCACCCGCTACGAGCAGTACTTC. The encoded protein is CASSPYSTRYEQYF. Full variable domain (missing parts from reference TRBV18 and TRBJ2-7): NAGVMQNPRHLVRRRGQEARLRCSPMKGHSHVYWYRQLPEEGLKFMVYLQKENIIDESGMPKERFSAEFPKEGPSILRIQQVVRGDSAAYFCASSPYSTRYEQYFGPGTRLTVT.

The J gene is TRBJ2-1, the V gene TRBV19; a weak D match, TRBD2 (7 bases). V was shortened by 3 bases and J by 2 bases, with 20 bases between the two germline ends. This CDR3 has 18 amino acids. CDR1 is LNHDA, CDR2 SQIVND, per germline (reference sequence). The CDR3 nucleotides read TGTGCCAGTAGTATCGGGCCCCGGGGGGCTTCGACCTACAATGAGCAGTTCTTC. It translates to CASSIGPRGASTYNEQFF.

The chain couples TRBV7-3 to TRBJ2-1; D call uncertain. CDR1 and CDR2 (germline): SGHTA, FQGTGA. This CDR3 comprises 12 residues. The V end was cut by 2 bases, the J end by 9 bases, with 8 bases between. The CDR3 sequence is CASSLYRGEQFF. DNA for the CDR3: TGTGCCAGCAGCTTATATCGCGGTGAGCAGTTCTTC.